Listed here is a single T cell receptor beta chain. The antigen remains unidentified. The method was immunoSEQ multiplex PCR; TCRdb's version includes in-frame clones alone and lacks a portion of them. The table includes 300,000 to 500,000 clones, approximately 86% detected once. Treatment reported: some 20 received Ad26.COV2.S at low or high dose, single or two shots; a few received placebo; per-sample allocation not given. It was on day 63 after the first vaccine or placebo injection that samples were taken. Vaccination used an Ad26 vector expressing Wuhan-strain SARS-CoV-2 spike. These data come from a study of Ad26.COV2.S vaccination and SARS-CoV-2 variants. Study details: Participant was drawn from the COV1001 Ad26.COV2.S trial arm. Ad26.COV2.S shots went into the muscle once or twice, 56 days apart.

Study-wide results and limits: Recipients given vaccine exceeded placebo recipients in spike-specific TCR breadth.

Looked up from germline, CDR1 is WSHSY and CDR2 is SAAADI. Trimming removed 4 bases from V and 6 bases from J, with 16 bases in between. The CDR3 runs to 15 residues. The receptor's source is a person between 18 and 59 years old who received the Ad26.COV2.S COVID-19 vaccine or a placebo. The chain employs TRBV10-2 and TRBJ2-1; D ambiguous. The sample here was peripheral blood, taken in a trial of Ad26.COV2.S vaccine versus placebo. The CDR3 loop reads CASSVFLEYGNEQFF. The CDR3 DNA reads as TGCGCCAGCAGTGTTTTCCTAGAGTATGGCAATGAGCAGTTCTTC.